The rows below give T cell receptor beta chains drawn from one sample of a study of blood T cell repertoires in COVID-19. Measured with immunoSEQ multiplex PCR; TCRdb has only the in-frame clones, and not every one. The sample consists of 200,000 or so clones, more than 85% of them appearing once. Sample: peripheral blood. The receptors stem from a man between 60 and 75 years old with COVID-19, enrolled during active disease. The CDR3 runs from the conserved cysteine through the conserved F or W. Each record gives: D gene, clone size, J gene, V gene, CDR3 DNA, CDR3 protein. D genes are given only for firm matches. Not all rows give a size; the values are once, few, many and, for expanded clones, a class.

TRBD1 NA TRBJ2-7 TRBV9 TGTGCCAGCAGCGTAGGACAGGGGATATTTTACGAGCAGTACTTC CASSVGQGIFYEQYF
NA NA TRBJ1-1 TRBV5-1 TGCGCCAGCAGCTTGGAACTTGGGACTCCAGCCGGCGAAGCTTTCTTT CASSLELGTPAGEAFF
TRBD2 NA TRBJ2-7 TRBV6-5 TGTGCCAGCAGTCCCCACGGGACTACCTACGAGCAGTACTTC CASSPHGTTYEQYF
TRBD2 NA TRBJ2-3 TRBV7-6 TGTGCCAGCAGGGCGGGACTAGCCATCACGAAGAGCACAGATACGCAGTATTTT CASRAGLAITKSTDTQYF
TRBD2 NA TRBJ2-3 TRBV10-2 TGCGCCAGCAGTCTGACTAGCGGGGGGGTTATAGATACGCAGTATTTT CASSLTSGGVIDTQYF
NA NA TRBJ1-2 TRBV3-1/TRBV3-2 TGTGCCAGCAGCCAAAGGGTACAACGAGGGCGGTACTATGGCTACACCTTC CASSQRVQRGRYYGYTF
TRBD2 NA TRBJ2-3 TRBV2 TGTGCCAGCAGTGGCCCCCTCCTGGCGGGAGGGCCCGGGGGTACGCAGTATTTT CASSGPLLAGGPGGTQYF
NA NA TRBJ1-2 TRBV4-2 TGTGCCAGCAGCCAAGATCTAGACAGTAACTATGGCTACACCTTC CASSQDLDSNYGYTF
TRBD2 NA TRBJ2-5 TRBV3-1/TRBV3-2 TGTGCCAGCAGCCAGGGGGGGTCCCGGGGAGAGACCCAGTACTTC CASSQGGSRGETQYF
TRBD1 NA TRBJ1-2 TRBV25-1 TGTGCCAGCAGTGAATTCGGGACAGGGCGAGGCTACACCTTC CASSEFGTGRGYTF
TRBD1 NA TRBJ2-7 TRBV11-3 TGTGCCAGCAGCTTAGCCTTTCCGGACAGGGACTACGAGCAGTACTTC CASSLAFPDRDYEQYF
NA NA TRBJ2-5 TRBV4-2 TGTGCCAGCAGCCAAGATCGGGCGGGGGCCCGGGACACCCAGTACTTC CASSQDRAGARDTQYF
NA NA TRBJ2-3 TRBV28 TGTGCCAGCACCCGACTCTGGATAGGAACTTCGGGAGACGTGGTAGATACGCAGTATTTT CASTRLWIGTSGDVVDTQYF
TRBD2 NA TRBJ2-1 TRBV15 TGTGCCACCAGCAGAGATCCCCGACTAGCGGGAGGAGGGAATGAGCAGTTCTTC CATSRDPRLAGGGNEQFF
NA NA TRBJ2-3 TRBV28 TGTGCCAGCAGTTCCCTAGAATGGGTCGGCACAGATACGCAGTATTTT CASSSLEWVGTDTQYF
NA NA TRBJ1-2 TRBV5-6 TGTGCCAGCAGCCCAAAAACCGGGGGTTCGGATGGCTACACCTTC CASSPKTGGSDGYTF
NA NA TRBJ1-3 TRBV4-2 TGTGCCAGCAGCCAAGACAGGGCTGGAAACACCATATATTTT CASSQDRAGNTIYF
NA NA TRBJ1-6 TRBV15 TGTGCCACCAGCAGAGAGGCTAATTCACCCCTCCACTTT CATSREANSPLHF
NA NA TRBJ2-3 TRBV9 TGTGCCAGCAGCTTAAGACAGTCTAGCACAGATACGCAGTATTTT CASSLRQSSTDTQYF
TRBD2 once TRBJ2-3 TRBV5-1 TGCGCCAGCACGACTAGCGCCACCAGCACAGATACGCAGTATTTT CASTTSATSTDTQYF
TRBD1 NA TRBJ1-5 TRBV19 TGTGCCAGTAGCGGAGGACAGGGGCTCCGCCAGCCCCAGCATTTT CASSGGQGLRQPQHF
NA NA TRBJ1-5 TRBV6-1 TGTGCCAGCAGTGAAGGGTCATACTCGCAGCCCCAGCATTTT CASSEGSYSQPQHF
NA NA TRBJ1-2 TRBV4-3 TGCGCCAGCAGCCAAGAAGCGGGGTTCGGCTATGGCTACACCTTC CASSQEAGFGYGYTF
NA NA TRBJ1-2 TRBV15 TGTGCCACCAGCAGTCGGGGGGGCTTCTATGGCTACACCTTC CATSSRGGFYGYTF
TRBD1 NA TRBJ2-2 TRBV7-9 TGTGCCAGCAGCTTCAGGGGGCGGCCCTCGAACACCGGGGAGCTGTTTTTT CASSFRGRPSNTGELFF
TRBD2 few TRBJ2-4 TRBV11-2 TGTGCCAGCAGCTCGACCGTCGGACTAGCTCGGGGAAAAAACATTCAGTACTTC CASSSTVGLARGKNIQYF
TRBD1 NA TRBJ2-1 TRBV19 TGTGCCAGTACCACTCCCGGGACAGATTACAATGAGCAGTTCTTC CASTTPGTDYNEQFF
TRBD1 NA TRBJ1-2 TRBV2 TGTGCTACCACCCGGGAGGACAGGGGGGTCTATGGCTACACCTTC CATTREDRGVYGYTF
NA NA TRBJ2-5 TRBV30 TGTGCCTGGAGGGCCCTAGGGGGGACCCAGTACTTC CAWRALGGTQYF
TRBD1 NA TRBJ2-7 TRBV10-2 TGCGCCAGCAGTGAAACGGGACAGTCCTACGAGCAGTACTTC CASSETGQSYEQYF
NA NA TRBJ1-5 TRBV7-8 TGTGCCCCCGTTGTTCTCGGGTTGTCGAGCAATCAGCCCCAGCATTTT CAPVVLGLSSNQPQHF
NA few TRBJ2-2 TRBV11-3 TGTGCCAGCAGCTTAAGTCAGGCGAACACCGGGGAGCTGTTTTTT CASSLSQANTGELFF
NA NA TRBJ2-7 TRBV18 TGTGCCAGCTCACCACCGACAGACTACGAGCAGTACTTC CASSPPTDYEQYF
TRBD1 once TRBJ2-3 TRBV29-1 TGCAGCTCTTGGACAGGGGGCTCTAGCACAGATACGCAGTATTTT CSSWTGGSSTDTQYF
TRBD2 NA TRBJ2-7 TRBV18 TGTGCCAGCGAAGCGGGGGGGACCTACGAGCAGTACTTC CASEAGGTYEQYF
TRBD1 NA TRBJ1-1 TRBV5-6 TGTGCCAGCAGCTTCCGGGACAGGGCTACTGAAGCTTTCTTT CASSFRDRATEAFF
TRBD1 NA TRBJ1-1 TRBV7-9 TGTGCCAGCAGCTTCGGGACAGAGAACACTGAAGCTTTCTTT CASSFGTENTEAFF
NA NA TRBJ1-6 TRBV6-5 TGTGCCAGCAGTTACAGTCAGGGGCATAATAATTCACCCCTCCACTTT CASSYSQGHNNSPLHF
NA NA TRBJ2-2 TRBV2 TGTGCCAGCAGTCATAACAGGCCGACCAACACCGGGGAGCTGTTTTTT CASSHNRPTNTGELFF